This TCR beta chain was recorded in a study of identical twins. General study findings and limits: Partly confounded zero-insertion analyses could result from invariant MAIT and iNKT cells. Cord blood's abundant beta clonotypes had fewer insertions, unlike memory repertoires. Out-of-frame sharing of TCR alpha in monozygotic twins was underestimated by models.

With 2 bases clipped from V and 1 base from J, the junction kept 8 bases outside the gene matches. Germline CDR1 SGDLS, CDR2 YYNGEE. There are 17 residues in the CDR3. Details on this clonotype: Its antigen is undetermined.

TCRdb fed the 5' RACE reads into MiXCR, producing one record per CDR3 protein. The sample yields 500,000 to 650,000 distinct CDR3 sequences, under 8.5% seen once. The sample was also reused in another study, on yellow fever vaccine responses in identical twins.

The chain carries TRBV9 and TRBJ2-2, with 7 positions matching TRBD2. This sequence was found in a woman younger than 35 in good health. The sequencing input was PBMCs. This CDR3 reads CASSVPREGKNTGELFF. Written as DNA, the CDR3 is TGTGCCAGCAGCGTCCCTAGGGAGGGGAAGAACACCGGGGAGCTGTTTTTT.